Listed below are T cell receptor beta chains from one sample, sequenced in a study of T cells in localized non-small cell lung cancer. Clones were read by immunoSEQ multiplex PCR, and TCRdb kept only the in-frame ones, dropping some. The sample shows 70,000 to 95,000 clones, roughly 88% of them seen only once. The sequences come from PBMCs, collected before any cancer treatment. Every receptor here comes from a woman aged 40 to 75 with stage II squamous cell lung carcinoma. Each CDR3 is given without its conserved first and last residue. Each record gives: V gene, D gene, J gene, CDR3 protein. The D gene is left open where the match is weak.

>TRBV2|TRBD1|TRBJ1-4
ASDAGGGKLF
>TRBV29-1|TRBD1|TRBJ1-4
SVVVGQEGGKLF
>TRBV28|.|TRBJ2-1
ASRLETGSYNEQF
>TRBV4-1|.|TRBJ2-7
ASSQPGPRYEQY
>TRBV11-2|.|TRBJ1-1
ASSLDAGAHTEAF
>TRBV7-2|.|TRBJ2-6
ASSRRSGSGANVLT
>TRBV30|.|TRBJ1-1
AWIQQRNTEAF
>TRBV2|.|TRBJ1-6
ASSEVRGTSPLH
>TRBV18|.|TRBJ1-3
ASSPVRSSSGNTIY
>TRBV28|TRBD1|TRBJ1-2
ASRTPGQGAIGYT
>TRBV7-9|.|TRBJ1-1
ASSLAGVDTEAF
>TRBV6-5|.|TRBJ1-2
ASSYSGQFH
>TRBV29-1|TRBD1|TRBJ1-2
SVEVVGIQGANYGYT
>TRBV5-1|TRBD1|TRBJ2-5
ASSGGQIQETQY
>TRBV6-5|TRBD1|TRBJ2-7
ASSSPRTGYEQY
>TRBV6-1|TRBD1|TRBJ1-1
ASTERPGGAF
>TRBV10-3|.|TRBJ1-6
ARSSSYNSPLH
>TRBV14|.|TRBJ2-5
ASSQTRETQY
>TRBV6-1|.|TRBJ1-3
ASTFSQGRGNTIY
>TRBV6-5|.|TRBJ1-5
ASRIDSNQPQH
>TRBV27|TRBD1|TRBJ1-1
ASSLFRGQGTEAF
>TRBV6-6|TRBD1|TRBJ1-1
ASSKGQGAPTF
>TRBV29-1|.|TRBJ1-1
SVAGRANTEAF
>TRBV11-2|.|TRBJ1-2
ASSSPLQEFNYGYT
>TRBV18|.|TRBJ1-2
ASSPTDRRTNYGYT
>TRBV27|.|TRBJ2-7
ASREGYEQY
>TRBV27|.|TRBJ1-2
ASSYKGTYTYGYT
>TRBV6-5|.|TRBJ1-2
ASRDGGAYGYT
>TRBV11-2|.|TRBJ1-5
ASSKNRVDSNQPQH
>TRBV7-9|.|TRBJ1-2
ASSLGQGNYGYT
>TRBV7-2|.|TRBJ2-7
ASSFSSYEQY
>TRBV28|.|TRBJ2-1
ASALRGNEQF
>TRBV27|.|TRBJ1-6
ASRRGALGSPLH
>TRBV19|.|TRBJ1-2
ASSHKRAGKNYGYT
>TRBV6-1|TRBD1|TRBJ2-4
ASSEHRDRDARLSKNIQY
>TRBV11-2|TRBD2|TRBJ2-3
ASSWQGGGTDTQY
>TRBV10-2|.|TRBJ1-1
ASSGPPAGEAF
>TRBV4-2|.|TRBJ1-2
ASSRERQVKILGYGYT
>TRBV15|.|TRBJ2-1
ATSPRDYNEQF
>TRBV10-2|.|TRBJ2-5
ASSEPSPETQY
>TRBV7-9|TRBD1|TRBJ1-1
ASSSRDRGNTEAF
>TRBV5-1|TRBD1|TRBJ2-7
ASSLTGGMGEQY
>TRBV19|.|TRBJ1-2
ASSPRTGGYT